Presented here are 16 T cell receptor beta chains from one specimen sequenced in a study of sequential checkpoint blockade in melanoma (dated by TCRdb to the late 2010s). The label giving this sample's treatment or condition can be read as: randomized to nivolumab then ipilimumab (arm A) or the reverse (arm B). Receptor amplification or capture employed the immunoSEQ multiplex PCR assay. Imported from immuneACCESS, the table was reduced by TCRdb to in-frame sequences with V and J called. These copies leave out some clones; in studies compared against another copy, an unresolved V gene accounts for under half, and the cause of the remainder is not known. In this sample the table shows 30,000 to 45,000 clones, 88% of which occur a single time. The top ten clones comprise roughly 12% of the sample. This specimen consisted of CD8+ T cells sorted from blood (inferred from file names), obtained from a patient given nivolumab and ipilimumab in sequence. Source of these receptors: a human donor with melanoma.

V gene TRBV7-8 combines with J gene TRBJ2-1; 7 nucleotides line up with TRBD2. After removal of 6 bases from V and 8 bases from J, the junction contained 10 bases not matched to a gene. CDR3 length equals 14 residues. Germline CDR1 and CDR2: SGHVS and FQNEAQ. In nucleotides, the CDR3 is TGTGCCAGCAGTTACGGGGGGACTGGGTATGAGCAGTTCTTC. Its protein product is CASSYGGTGYEQFF.

This clone was seen only a few times. The CDR3 DNA follows: TGTGCCAGAAATAAAGACACGACCATGGCAACCCTCACTGAAGCTTTCTTT. Encoded protein: CARNKDTTMATLTEAFF. V and J are TRBV5-3 and TRBJ1-1; D call uncertain. TRBV5-3 is designated an ORF whose function remains uncertain. Trimming took 6 bases from V and 4 from J, leaving 25 bases between them. The CDR3 has 17 amino acids.

The CDR3 loop is CASSPSLTVPYF. The CDR3 DNA follows: TGTGCCAGCAGTCCCTCTTTGACAGTCCCCTACTTC. The chain links TRBV28 to TRBJ2-7, with a tentative D call TRBD1 (5 bases). V gave up 5 bases and J gave up 13 bases, with 18 bases separating them. The CDR3 extends over 12 amino acids. Germline CDR1 and CDR2: MDHEN and SYDVKM.

The chain links TRBV9 to TRBJ2-5, with 7 bases identical to TRBD2. V lost 4 bases to trimming and J lost 5 bases; unmatched junction nucleotides: 11. This CDR3 spans 15 amino acids. CDR1 is SGDLS, CDR2 YYNGEE, per germline. The CDR3, as DNA: TGTGCCAGCAGCCCCGGGGAGGGCGGGGTGGAGACCCAGTACTTC. Translated: CASSPGEGGVETQYF.

The rearrangement links TRBV5-1 to TRBJ1-1; the D is unclear. Germline V lookup: CDR1 SGHRS, CDR2 YFSETQ. This CDR3 is 15 amino acids long. Trimming pared 1 base from V and 0 bases from J, leaving 10 bases between. CDR3 in DNA: TGCGCCAGCAGCTTGTACAGTGACATGAACACTGAAGCTTTCTTT. Residues: CASSLYSDMNTEAFF.

The chain uses TRBV27 and TRBJ2-1; 8 bases align to TRBD2. The germline V gene has CDR1 MNHEY and CDR2 SMNVEV (reference sequence). The CDR3 runs to 13 residues. The trim removed 3 bases at V and 6 bases at J, leaving 1 base unmatched. The CDR3 loop reads CASSFGGGNEQFF. Written as DNA, the CDR3 is TGTGCCAGCAGTTTCGGGGGGGGCAATGAGCAGTTCTTC.

This chain joins TRBV7-6 and TRBJ1-1; the match to TRBD1 covers 7 bases. After removal of 4 bases from V and 6 bases from J, the junction contained 8 bases not matched to a gene. Per germline, CDR1 SGHVS and CDR2 FNYEAQ. CDR3 length: 14 residues. CDR3 bases: TGTGCCAGCAGCTCAGACAGGGTTCAGGCTGAAGCTTTCTTT. Protein product: CASSSDRVQAEAFF.

The V call is TRBV29-1, the J call TRBJ2-1, with a tentative D call TRBD1 (5 bases). Germline V gene data show CDR1 as SQVTM and CDR2 as ANQGSEA. With 5 bases removed from V and 4 bases from J, the gap between germline ends came to 21 bases. The CDR3 loop spans 16 amino acids. In DNA, the CDR3 is TGCAGCGTTACTTTACAGGCTCTTGTGCTGTACAATGAGCAGTTCTTC. Translating gives CSVTLQALVLYNEQFF.

The CDR3: CASSQGLGGGETQYF. CDR3 DNA: TGCGCCAGCAGCCAAGGATTAGGGGGTGGGGAGACCCAGTACTTC. This chain connects TRBV4-1 to TRBJ2-5, with D possibly matching TRBD1 (6 bases). In germline, CDR1 is MGHRA, CDR2 YSYEKL. Trimming took off 1 base at V and 5 bases at J, with 14 bases between the two ends. The CDR3 has 15 amino acids.

The chain couples TRBV7-9 to TRBJ2-5; no definite D call. The CDR3 consists of 17 residues. V was trimmed by 1 base and J by 5 bases, leaving 20 bases between them. Germline V lookup: CDR1 SEHNR, CDR2 FQNEAQ (reference sequence). Here the CDR3 DNA reads TGTGCCAGCAGCTTAGATAGTTTCCTTCCATCCGGGGAGACCCAGTACTTC. As protein: CASSLDSFLPSGETQYF. The full variable domain, with the rest looked up from reference TRBV7-9 and TRBJ2-5, is DTGVSQNPRHKITKRGQNVTFRCDPISEHNRLYWYRQTLGQGPEFLTYFQNEAQLEKSRLLSDRFSAERPKGSFSTLEIQRTEQGDSAMYLCASSLDSFLPSGETQYFGPGTRLLVL.

This chain connects TRBV13 to TRBJ2-1, with TRBD1 identical over 7 bases. The trim removed 5 bases at V and 2 bases at J, leaving 6 bases unmatched. This CDR3 comprises 15 residues. Germline CDR1 and CDR2: PRHDT and FYEKMQ (reference sequence). CDR3 region: CASSRKGGAYNEQFF. CDR3 DNA sequence: TGTGCCAGCAGCCGTAAAGGGGGCGCCTACAATGAGCAGTTCTTC.

V and J are TRBV9 and TRBJ2-2, with TRBD2 matching 7 bases. Germline values: CDR1 SGDLS, CDR2 YYNGEE. The junction had 3 bases not matched to a gene; V was cut back by 4 bases and J by 0 bases. CDR3 length equals 15 residues. For the CDR3, the DNA is TGTGCCAGCAGCCCGAGCGGGGCGAACACCGGGGAGCTGTTTTTT. Its translation: CASSPSGANTGELFF.

A word on this clone: Other DNA sequences in this sample translate to the same CDR3. The chain recombines TRBV25-1 with TRBJ1-2; possibly TRBD1 for D (5 bases). The germline V gene has CDR1 MGHDK and CDR2 SYGVNS. V lost 7 bases to trimming and J lost 8 bases, with 11 bases between them. The length of the CDR3 is 11 residues. CDR3 sequence: CASTDGGGYTF. The CDR3 DNA reads TGTGCCAGCACGGACGGGGGGGGCTACACCTTC.

The chain joins TRBV6-5 to TRBJ2-1; D is perhaps TRBD2 (5 bases). V was shortened by 3 bases and J by 0 bases, with 9 bases between the two germline ends. Germline CDR1 MNHEY, CDR2 SVGAGI. This CDR3 has 15 amino acids. Written as DNA, the CDR3 is TGTGCCAGCAGTTATAACGGGAACTCCTACAATGAGCAGTTCTTC. This encodes CASSYNGNSYNEQFF.

The CDR3 sequence: CASSLALDTQYF. The CDR3, as DNA: TGTGCCAGCTCACTAGCACTAGATACGCAGTATTTT. The chain has TRBV18 and TRBJ2-3; D remains ambiguous. The germline V gene has CDR1 KGHSH and CDR2 LQKENI. The V gene lost 4 bases and the J gene lost 5 bases, with 7 bases spanning the gap. The CDR3 consists of 12 residues.

The gene calls are TRBV11-2 and TRBJ2-7; 7 bases map to TRBD2. Germline CDR1 reads SGHAT; CDR2 reads FQNNGV. CDR3 length: 15 amino acids. V was clipped by 4 bases and J by 1 base; unmatched bases: 7. DNA of the CDR3: TGTGCCAGCAGCTGGGCGGGAGTTATATCCTACGAGCAGTACGTC. Translation: CASSWAGVISYEQYV.